These 10 T cell receptor beta chains share one sample of origin, sequenced in a study of cytomegalovirus exposure and HLA in healthy donors. 60 Vbeta and 13 Jbeta primers were used in PCR. Assay used: immunoSEQ multiplex PCR; TCRdb lists only in-frame clones, some missing. The sample includes about 140,000 clones, roughly three quarters of them seen just once. The material sequenced was PBMCs. The receptor set was obtained from a middle-aged woman in good health and CMV-seronegative.

The count of this clone is one. This chain joins TRBV28 and TRBJ2-7; 7 bases map to TRBD1. This CDR3 region has 18 residues. V lost 3 bases and J lost 2; bases outside the gene matches: 16. In germline, CDR1 is MDHEN, CDR2 SYDVKM. CDR3 amino acids: CASSFLYGQAIMAYEQYF. The CDR3, as DNA: TGTGCCAGCAGTTTTCTCTATGGACAGGCCATAATGGCCTACGAGCAGTACTTC.

CDR3 in DNA: TGTGCCAGCAGCTTAGGACCAGGGAACTATGGCTACACCTTC. Protein sequence: CASSLGPGNYGYTF. The rearrangement joins TRBV7-9 to TRBJ1-2; D possibly corresponds to TRBD1 (5 bases). The CDR3 runs 14 residues. V lost 1 base, J lost 2 bases, and 8 bases lay in between. CDR1 is SEHNR, CDR2 FQNEAQ, per germline (reference sequence).

J is TRBJ1-1 and V is TRBV19; tentative D call: TRBD1 (6 bases). V dropped 11 bases and J dropped 4 bases, with 17 bases sitting between them. CDR1 LNHDA and CDR2 SQIVND come from the germline V gene (reference sequence). This CDR3 is 13 amino acids long. Written as DNA, the CDR3 is TGTGCCTCCAAAGCGGGGGGCGGCACTGAAGCTTTCTTT. This translates into CASKAGGGTEAFF. Full variable domain (remainder filled in from reference TRBV19 and TRBJ1-1): DGGITQSPKYLFRKEGQNVTLSCEQNLNHDAMYWYRQDPGQGLRLIYYSQIVNDFQKGDIAEGYSVSREKKESFPLTVTSAQKNPTAFYLCASKAGGGTEAFFGQGTRLTVV.

The V call is TRBV21-1, the J call TRBJ1-5; TRBD1 was called by the table and not checked on the DNA. TRBV21-1 is a documented pseudogene. This CDR3 is 15 amino acids long. The CDR3 DNA reads TGTGCCAGCAGCATCCTTAGGGGGCGAGGTCAGCCCCAGCATTTT. Protein product: CASSILRGRGQPQHF.

This chain joins TRBV6-1 and TRBJ2-7; 9 positions match TRBD1. J gave up 4 bases and V 4 bases, and 8 bases lay outside the gene matches. The CDR3 length is 15 residues. Germline V gives CDR1 MNHNS, CDR2 SASEGT. CDR3 DNA: TGTGCCAGCAGTGGAGGTGGGACAGGGCTATACGAGCAGTACTTC. This translates into CASSGGGTGLYEQYF.

The V gene is TRBV29-1, the J gene TRBJ2-7; D remains unclear. This CDR3 contains 13 residues. Germline values: CDR1 SQVTM, CDR2 ANQGSEA. The V gene lost 7 bases and the J gene lost 4 bases, with 17 bases spanning the gap. The CDR3 DNA is TGCAGCGCCAACATGCCGGGTGGGTACGAGCAGTACTTC. It encodes CSANMPGGYEQYF.

The rearrangement uses TRBV18 and TRBJ2-7; D may be TRBD2 (6 bases). This CDR3 is 16 amino acids long. Trimming took 4 bases from V and 7 from J, leaving 23 bases between them. Germline V gene sequence: CDR1 KGHSH, CDR2 LQKENI. The CDR3 here is CASSLLGGTEVGEQYF. The CDR3, as DNA: TGTGCCAGCTCACTTCTTGGGGGGACTGAGGTTGGGGAGCAGTACTTC.

This clone appeared a few times. V is TRBV6-6 and J is TRBJ1-5, with 8 nucleotides matching TRBD1. V trimming: 5 bases; J trimming: 7 bases; junction bases outside the gene matches: 7. The CDR3 loop spans 14 amino acids. Germline V gene lookup returns CDR1 MNHNY and CDR2 SVGAGI (reference sequence). This CDR3 is CASSERQGSQPQHF. In DNA, the CDR3 is TGTGCCAGCAGTGAGAGACAGGGGAGCCAGCCCCAGCATTTT.

V and J are TRBV28 and TRBJ1-1, with a weak D call TRBD1 (5 bases). The V and J ends lost 2 bases and 3 bases respectively, with 19 bases between them. The CDR3 is made up of 17 amino acids. CDR1 and CDR2 from the germline V gene are MDHEN and SYDVKM. The CDR3 sequence: CASSLIVQGFLDTEAFF. The DNA of the CDR3 is TGTGCCAGCAGTTTAATCGTTCAGGGTTTTTTGGACACTGAAGCTTTCTTT.

The chain is built from TRBV5-1 and TRBJ1-2, with D tentatively TRBD1 (5 bases). CDR1 and CDR2 from the germline V gene are SGHRS and YFSETQ. The CDR3 is made up of 13 amino acids. With 4 bases removed from V and 2 bases from J, the gap between germline ends came to 9 bases. Written as DNA, the CDR3 is TGCGCCAGCAGCGTGACAGTCAACTATGGCTACACCTTC. Its protein is CASSVTVNYGYTF.